This T cell receptor beta chain originates from a study of T-cell memory formation after mild COVID-19. Findings and limits, study-wide: CD4+ contracting clones were found mainly in CM and EM, and CD8+ ones in EMRA. Clones that contracted from day 15 to 85 were balanced CD4/CD8, while later expanders leaned CD4+.

As to this clonotype: Its antigen is still unknown.

V dropped 4 bases and J dropped 4 bases, with 23 bases sitting between them. CDR1 and CDR2 (germline): DFQATT, SNEGSKA (reference sequence). There are 17 residues in the CDR3. TCRdb reprocessed the 5' RACE reads with MiXCR, giving one entry per CDR3 protein. The sample lists 250,000 to 300,000 distinct CDR3 sequences, 7.5% to 9.5% occurring once. This clonotype originated in a man younger than 35 who had mild COVID-19 (a few samples of this study predate the infection). Cell type and time point are not known. The chain recombines TRBV20-1 with TRBJ2-1; TRBD2 might be the D (7 bases). What was sequenced was PBMCs or a T cell subset sorted from them (not recorded which). CDR3 amino acids: CSAMGQEVRGVYNEQFF. The DNA of the CDR3 is TGCAGTGCTATGGGACAAGAGGTCCGGGGGGTTTACAATGAGCAGTTCTTC.